The 7 T cell receptor beta chains below all came from one sample that was sequenced in a study of shared clonotypes between healthy human individuals. Clones were read by immunoSEQ multiplex PCR, and TCRdb kept only the in-frame ones, dropping some. The sample contains roughly 1.4 million clones, about 98.5% of which appear only once. Sample: naive CD4+ T cells sorted from blood. Subset meaning: CD45RA+ positively selected. All receptors derive from a man in his thirties or forties in good health.

Notes on this clone: Other DNA variants within this sample encode the same CDR3. The chain employs TRBV11-3 and TRBJ2-3, with TRBD1 matching over 9 bases. The length of the CDR3 is 14 residues. CDR1 SGHNT and CDR2 YENEEA come from the germline V gene. V lost 3 bases to trimming and J lost 3 bases; unmatched junction nucleotides: 1. CDR3 region: CASSLGQGTDTQYF. CDR3 coding DNA: TGTGCCAGCAGCTTGGGACAGGGAACAGATACGCAGTATTTT. The full variable domain, completed using reference TRBV11-3 and TRBJ2-3, is EAGVVQSPRYKIIEKKQPVAFWCNPISGHNTLYWYLQNLGQGPELLIRYENEEAVDDSQLPKDRFSAERLKGVDSTLKIQPAELGDSAVYLCASSLGQGTDTQYFGPGTRLTVL.

This clone was found once. The CDR3 nucleotides read TGCGCCAGCAGCTTGGTTAAGGCCCAGCATTTT. Amino acids: CASSLVKAQHF. The chain couples TRBV5-1 to TRBJ1-5; D gene uncertain. CDR1 is SGHRS, CDR2 YFSETQ, per germline. Trimming removed 0 bases from V and 11 bases from J, with 6 bases in between. CDR3 length equals 11 residues. Full variable domain (outside the CDR3, taken from reference TRBV5-1 and TRBJ1-5): KAGVTQTPRYLIKTRGQQVTLSCSPISGHRSVSWYQQTPGQGLQFLFEYFSETQRNKGNFPGRFSGRQFSNSRSEMNVSTLELGDSALYLCASSLVKAQHFGDGTRLSIL.

The chain joins TRBV16 to TRBJ2-3; D not resolved. CDR1 and CDR2 (germline): KGHSY, FQNENV. Trimming removed 0 bases from V and 1 base from J, with 8 bases in between. The CDR3 extends over 15 amino acids. The CDR3 here is CASSQSNLGTDTQYF. In nucleotides, the CDR3 is TGTGCCAGCAGCCAATCTAATTTAGGCACAGATACGCAGTATTTT.

As regards this clone: The identical CDR3 is also encoded by other nucleotide sequences in the sample. CDR3 residues: CASSLAGGGNEQFF. CDR3 DNA sequence: TGTGCCAGCAGTCTAGCGGGAGGTGGCAATGAGCAGTTCTTC. The rearrangement uses TRBV7-9 and TRBJ2-1; 11 nucleotides align to TRBD2. This CDR3 has 14 amino acids. Germline trimming cut 6 bases from V and 6 bases from J; bases unmatched to any gene: 4. CDR1 is SEHNR, CDR2 FQNEAQ, per germline (reference sequence).

This clone showed up just once. The rearrangement uses TRBV4-3 and TRBJ1-5; D uncertain. V gave up 0 bases and J gave up 7 bases, with 7 bases separating them. Germline CDR1 reads LGHNA; CDR2 reads YSLEER. This CDR3 is 13 amino acids long. CDR3 in DNA: TGCGCCAGCAGCCAAGATAGGGTACAGCCCCAGCATTTT. Translating it yields CASSQDRVQPQHF.

This chain connects TRBV6-5 to TRBJ1-2, with a weak D call TRBD1 (6 bases). The germline V and J ends were trimmed by 7 bases and 6 bases, with 15 bases remaining between them. The CDR3 consists of 13 residues. Germline CDR1 is MNHEY and CDR2 is SVGAGI. The CDR3 DNA follows: TGTGCCAGCAAAAAACAGGGTTTCGATGGCTACACCTTC. Its translation: CASKKQGFDGYTF.

V and J are TRBV10-1 and TRBJ2-7; D tentatively reads TRBD1 or TRBD2 (6 bases each). V lost 6 bases and J 3 bases, leaving 18 bases between the germline ends. Germline loops: CDR1 WNHNN, CDR2 SYGVQD (reference sequence). CDR3 length equals 15 residues. The chain's CDR3 is CASSGGAKPVYEQYF. CDR3 bases: TGCGCCAGCAGCGGGGGCGCGAAGCCCGTCTACGAGCAGTACTTC.